This TCR beta chain was sequenced during a study of breast tumors, draining lymph nodes, adjacent tissues. Study-level results: Compared with lymph nodes, tumors were less diverse; compared with nontumor tissue, more. Data only fit, rather than demonstrated, lymph node origin of most tumor T cells. The data were judged consistent with most tumor T cells coming from lymph node and expanding in tumor. Tumor and nontumor repertoires were significantly more similar in luminal-like than in basal-like breast cancer.

Breast cancer patients provided tissue from their axillary draining lymph nodes. In regard to this clonotype: Its antigen remains unknown.

TCRdb independently ran MiXCR on the multiplex PCR reads; one entry per CDR3 protein. Of some 120,000 distinct CDR3 sequences listed, less than 20% are singletons. Sample: axillary lymph node tissue. This receptor was taken from a female donor with breast cancer. Some clones in this sample may be carry-over from other donors' samples.

CDR3 amino acids: CSAWTSGGAPPCSYEQYF. The CDR3 coding sequence is TGCAGTGCTTGGACTAGCGGGGGTGCACCTCCGTGCTCCTACGAGCAGTACTTC. V and J are TRBV20-1 and TRBJ2-7, with 13 positions matching TRBD2. CDR3 length equals 18 residues. V was pared by 5 bases and J by 0 bases, with 13 bases of the junction left unmatched. Germline V gene lookup returns CDR1 DFQATT and CDR2 SNEGSKA (reference sequence).